Presented here are 5 T cell receptor beta chains from one specimen sequenced in a study of shared clonotypes between healthy human individuals. Repertoires were generated with immunoSEQ multiplex PCR, while TCRdb's copy carries only in-frame clones and drops some. The repertoire consists of around 600,000 clones, with approximately 95% occurring once and the leading ten covering around 0.11%. Terminally differentiated effector memory CD45RA+ cells were excluded from the naive CD8 cells, which were CD45RO-negative and positively selected for CCR7. Sample: naive CD8+ T cells sorted from blood. The receptors here all came from a woman younger than 45 in good health.

The chain has TRBV19 and TRBJ2-5, with a tentative D call TRBD1 (5 bases). CDR3 length equals 13 residues. From germline, CDR1 is LNHDA and CDR2 SQIVND (reference sequence). Trimming left V 5 bases short and J 2 bases short, with 9 bases between. The CDR3 region has the DNA TGTGCCAGTAGTGACAGAGAGCAAGAGACCCAGTACTTC. Its protein is CASSDREQETQYF.

The gene calls are TRBV10-3 and TRBJ2-7, with D perhaps matching TRBD1 (6 bases). The CDR3 runs 11 residues. V gave up 9 bases and J gave up 4 bases, with 10 bases separating them. Germline V gives CDR1 ENHRY, CDR2 SYGVKD. Written as DNA, the CDR3 is TGTGCCATTTGGACAGAGTACGAGCAGTACTTC. This encodes CAIWTEYEQYF.

CDR3 in DNA: TGTGCCAGCAGGGCACGACAGGGAGAGTACACCGGGGAGCTGTTTTTT. It translates to CASRARQGEYTGELFF. J is TRBJ2-2 and V is TRBV2, with 7 bases fitting TRBD1. The CDR3 runs 16 residues. Germline V gene data show CDR1 as SNHLY and CDR2 as FYNNEI. Trimming took 6 bases from V and 3 from J; bases not matched to a gene: 10. Based on the CDR3 plus reference TRBV2 and TRBJ2-2, the full variable domain is EPEVTQTPSHQVTQMGQEVILRCVPISNHLYFYWYRQILGQKVEFLVSFYNNEISEKSEIFDDQFSVERPDGSNFTLKIRSTKLEDSAMYFCASRARQGEYTGELFFGEGSRLTVL.

The chain has TRBV27 and TRBJ2-7; D is unresolved. This CDR3 contains 15 residues. Germline V gene sequence: CDR1 MNHEY, CDR2 SMNVEV (reference sequence). Trimming stripped 3 bases from V and 2 bases from J, with 14 bases between. The DNA for the CDR3 is TGTGCCAGCAGTTTTCCAGGCACCCCAACCTACGAGCAGTACTTC. This encodes CASSFPGTPTYEQYF.

The CDR3 DNA follows: TGTGCCAGCTCCTTACAGATTTCGTCTGCCGAGCAGTACTTC. Residues: CASSLQISSAEQYF. V usage is TRBV27 and J usage is TRBJ2-7; D is unresolved. There are 14 residues in the CDR3. V was cut by 8 bases and J by 6 bases, with 20 bases left in between. The germline V gene has CDR1 MNHEY and CDR2 SMNVEV (reference sequence).